This T cell receptor (beta chain) was recovered during a study of T-cell reconstitution after alpha-beta-depleted transplantation in children. Per germline, CDR1 DFQATT and CDR2 SNEGSKA (reference sequence). V was clipped by 0 bases and J by 3 bases; unmatched bases: 2. This CDR3 is 14 amino acids long. A library of TCRbeta sequences, prepared with unique molecular identifiers, was generated. TCRdb re-called the PCR reads through MiXCR, storing one row per CDR3 protein. The sample includes about 980,000 distinct CDR3 sequences, 25% to 35% of them seen just once. Findings and limits, study-wide: Diversity of TCRbeta at day 60 was high in some patients, arising from surviving recipient T cells and thymic progenitors. Hyperexpanded clones declined; after one year, newly produced T cells mostly supplied diversity. Expanded clones from the graft, numbering several hundred, reportedly supplied alpha-beta T cells about two months after transplant.

This clonotype was detected a few times. Its antigen is as yet unknown. Sequenced here: PBMCs, mostly from graft donor cells, sampled 360 days after TCRalphabeta/CD19-depleted stem cell transplant. The TCR was taken from a boy under three years old who had a stem cell transplant for SCID, so the T cells may come from the graft donor. The chain joins TRBV20-1 to TRBJ1-5; the match to TRBD1 covers 7 bases. This chain's CDR3 is CSARDTGVNQPQHF. CDR3 DNA sequence: TGCAGTGCTAGAGATACAGGGGTCAATCAGCCCCAGCATTTT.